Listed below are T cell receptor beta chains from one sample, sequenced in a study of long-term antiretroviral therapy in people with HIV. Profiled with immunoSEQ multiplex PCR; TCRdb holds only in-frame clones, not every one. This sample has 20,000 to 25,000 clones, with approximately 83% found just once. The sequencing here drew on unsorted PBMCs, taken 1.2 years after starting antiretroviral therapy. These receptors all come from a woman aged 40 to 49 with HIV. Both conserved end residues are part of each CDR3. D genes are given only for firm matches. The size entry is marked missing in some rows and otherwise reads once, few, many or a size class.

>NA|NA|TRBV30|TRBJ2-7
TGTGCCTATCGGCCCCTAGGCACCTACGAGCAGTACTTC
CAYRPLGTYEQYF
>NA|NA|TRBV7-8|TRBJ1-1
TGTGCCACAGCAAGGGGGTTCACTGAAGCTTTCTTT
CATARGFTEAFF
>TRBD2|NA|TRBV7-9|TRBJ2-3
TGTGCCAGCAGCTCGACTAGCGGGAGAAAATATTATACGCAGTATTTT
CASSSTSGRKYYTQYF
>TRBD2|NA|TRBV7-2|TRBJ2-5
TGTGCCAGCAGCTTATCGGGACTAGCGGGAGAGACCCAGTACTTC
CASSLSGLAGETQYF
>NA|NA|TRBV19|TRBJ1-5
TGTGCCAGTAGTAAAGCAGTTAATAATCAGCCCCAGCATTTT
CASSKAVNNQPQHF
>TRBD2|once|TRBV2|TRBJ2-5
TGTGCCAGCAGTCTATACTCCGGGACTAGCGCCCAGTACTTC
CASSLYSGTSAQYF
>TRBD1|once|TRBV6-6|TRBJ2-1
TGTGCCAGCAGCCCGACAGGGCGTAATGAGCAGTTCTTC
CASSPTGRNEQFF
>TRBD1|NA|TRBV28|TRBJ2-7
TGTGCCAGCAGTCGAATGTCGGGGACAGGGAACCTCTACGAGCAGTACTTC
CASSRMSGTGNLYEQYF
>TRBD2|NA|TRBV18|TRBJ2-5
TGTGCCAGCTCACCATGGACTAGCGCAGGGGAGACCCAGTACTTC
CASSPWTSAGETQYF
>NA|NA|TRBV19|TRBJ1-2
TGTGCCAGTAGTACGGACGGGAAGAACTATGGCTACACCTTC
CASSTDGKNYGYTF
>NA|NA|TRBV6-1|TRBJ2-7
TGTGCCAGCAGTGACCAGCGGGTCACTCCCTCCGAGCAGTACTTC
CASSDQRVTPSEQYF
>NA|NA|TRBV7-9|TRBJ2-3
TGTGCCAGCAGCCCCCCCGCCAATCACGATACGCAGTATTTT
CASSPPANHDTQYF
>NA|NA|TRBV4-3|TRBJ1-5
TGCGCCAGCAGCCAAGAGCCCAGAAATCAGCCCCAGCATTTT
CASSQEPRNQPQHF
>NA|NA|TRBV29-1|TRBJ2-7
TGCAGCGTTGCAGGGAGCTCCTACGAGCAGTACTTC
CSVAGSSYEQYF
>NA|NA|TRBV6-5|TRBJ2-2
TGTGCCACCCCTAGCCAGCGGAACACCGGGGAGCTGTTTTTT
CATPSQRNTGELFF
>TRBD1|NA|TRBV5-1|TRBJ2-3
TGCGCCAGCACGGACAGGGCAGATACGCAGTATTTT
CASTDRADTQYF
>NA|NA|TRBV6-1|TRBJ2-7
TGTGCCAGCAGTGAAATAGGTCCCGAGCAGTACTTC
CASSEIGPEQYF
>TRBD2|NA|TRBV2|TRBJ2-7
TGTGCCAGCAGTGAAATAGCGGGCTACGAGCAGTACTTC
CASSEIAGYEQYF
>TRBD1|NA|TRBV5-1|TRBJ1-1
TGCGCCAGCAGCTGGACAGGGGGTAACACTGAAGCTTTCTTT
CASSWTGGNTEAFF
>TRBD1|once|TRBV5-4|TRBJ2-2
TGCGCCAGCAGCTTCTTCGGGACAGGATTGACCGGGGAGCTGTTTTTT
CASSFFGTGLTGELFF
>NA|NA|TRBV19|TRBJ2-2
TGTGCCAGTAGTATGGGTGTCGGTAAGCTGTTTTTT
CASSMGVGKLFF
>TRBD1|NA|TRBV7-2|TRBJ1-5
TGTGCCAGCAGGCGAGGGACAGGGAGCAATCAGCCCCAGCATTTT
CASRRGTGSNQPQHF
>NA|once|TRBV5-1|TRBJ1-1
TGCGCCAGCCGAATCACCGGTGATGAAGCTTTCTTT
CASRITGDEAFF
>TRBD2|NA|TRBV6-1|TRBJ2-7
TGTGCCAGCAGTGAAGCGCTCGGGTCTAGCGGGAGTTCTCCCTACGAGCAGTACTTC
CASSEALGSSGSSPYEQYF
>NA|NA|TRBV15|TRBJ2-2
TGTGCCACCAGCCGCCCCCCGGGCGGGGAGGGGGCAGGACCCGGGGAGCTGTTTTTT
CATSRPPGGEGAGPGELFF
>TRBD2|NA|TRBV2|TRBJ2-1
TGTGCCAGCAGGGGTCTAGCGGGGGGGTTCAATGAGCAGTTCTTC
CASRGLAGGFNEQFF
>TRBD1|NA|TRBV10-3|TRBJ2-7
TGTGCCATCAAGGACAGGGGCTACGAGCAGTACTTC
CAIKDRGYEQYF
>TRBD2|NA|TRBV2|TRBJ2-7
TGTGCCAGCAAGAGTGCCAGGATGACTAGCGGGAAGAACGAGCAGTACTTC
CASKSARMTSGKNEQYF